Following are 27 T cell receptor beta chains from one sample sequenced in a study of cytomegalovirus exposure and HLA in healthy donors. The PCR employed 60 Vbeta primers together with 13 Jbeta primers. The repertoire was sequenced with immunoSEQ multiplex PCR; TCRdb's copy has only in-frame clones and lacks some. In the table there are 150,000 to 250,000 clones, 70% to 85% of which are singletons. The sequenced material came from PBMCs. The receptors stem from a woman in her 30s in good health and CMV-seropositive.

This clone was recorded a few times. The rearrangement joins TRBV7-6 to TRBJ2-1, with 9 bases matching TRBD2. The CDR3 length is 16 residues. Trimming at V came to 5 bases and at J to 3 bases, leaving 8 bases not matched to a gene. CDR1 is SGHVS and CDR2 is FNYEAQ in the germline V gene. The chain's CDR3 is CASSPGTSRYYNEQFF. CDR3 sequence (DNA): TGTGCCAGCAGCCCCGGGACTAGCAGATACTACAATGAGCAGTTCTTC. The whole variable domain, filled in from reference TRBV7-6 and TRBJ2-1, reads GAGVSQSPRYKVTKRGQDVALRCDPISGHVSLYWYRQALGQGPEFLTYFNYEAQQDKSGLPNDRFSAERPEGSISTLTIQRTEQRDSAMYRCASSPGTSRYYNEQFFGPGTRLTVL.

V usage is TRBV27 and J usage is TRBJ1-1, with D unresolved. Germline-derived CDR1 and CDR2 are MNHEY and SMNVEV (reference sequence). Trimming took off 3 bases at V and 1 base at J, with 6 bases between the two ends. This CDR3 region has 13 residues. The CDR3 region has the DNA TGTGCCAGCAGTTTCGCGAAGAACACTGAAGCTTTCTTT. Translation gives CASSFAKNTEAFF.

The gene calls are TRBV7-2 and TRBJ1-3, with 8 bases that match TRBD1. V was clipped by 3 bases and J by 7 bases; unmatched bases: 5. The CDR3 contains 14 residues. CDR1 and CDR2 from the germline V gene are SGHTA and FQGNSA. The CDR3 nucleotides are TGTGCCAGCAGCTTGCAGGGGGCAGGGAACACCATATATTTT. This sequence encodes CASSLQGAGNTIYF. Full variable domain (remainder filled in from reference TRBV7-2 and TRBJ1-3): GAGVSQSPSNKVTEKGKDVELRCDPISGHTALYWYRQSLGQGLEFLIYFQGNSAPDKSGLPSDRFSAERTGGSVSTLTIQRTQQEDSAVYLCASSLQGAGNTIYFGEGSWLTVV.

This chain joins TRBV7-9 and TRBJ2-3, with 8 nucleotides matching TRBD1. This CDR3 is built from 16 residues. The germline CDR1 and CDR2 sequences are SEHNR and FQNEAQ (reference sequence). The V gene end was trimmed by 4 bases and the J gene end by 3 bases; junction bases not matched to a gene: 9. The CDR3 here is CASSYQGAPTTDTQYF. The CDR3 DNA sequence: TGTGCCAGCAGCTACCAGGGGGCGCCCACTACAGATACGCAGTATTTT.

This chain joins TRBV6-6 and TRBJ2-1; 12 positions agree with TRBD2. J was trimmed by 9 bases and V by 5 bases; bases with no gene match: 5. This CDR3 comprises 14 residues. Germline CDR1 MNHNY, CDR2 SVGAGI (reference sequence). In nucleotides, the CDR3 is TGTGCCAGCAGTAAGACTAGCGGGGGTGGTGAGCAGTTCTTC. It is translated as CASSKTSGGGEQFF.

On this clone: Compared with germline, one end of the junction differs, possibly owing to a read error. The genes are TRBV5-1 and TRBJ2-5; D perhaps matches TRBD1 (6 bases). The CDR3 sequence is 14 residues long. Per the germline V gene, CDR1 is SGHRS and CDR2 is YFSETQ. CDR3 region: CANSLGAAPETQYF. For the CDR3, the DNA is TGCGCCAACAGCTTGGGGGCAGCTCCCGAGACCCAGTACTTC. Using reference TRBV5-1 and TRBJ2-5 for the parts outside the CDR3, the full variable domain is KAGVTQTPRYLIKTRGQQVTLSCSPISGHRSVSWYQQTPGQGLQFLFEYFSETQRNKGNFPGRFSGRQFSNSRSEMNVSTLELGDSALYLCANSLGAAPETQYFGPGTRLLVL.

In DNA form, the CDR3 reads TGCGCCAGCAGCCCCAGACTAGCGGAAGATACGCAGTATTTT. Encoded protein: CASSPRLAEDTQYF. The chain joins TRBV4-3 to TRBJ2-3, with 9 nucleotides matching TRBD2. With 4 bases clipped from V and 5 bases from J, the junction kept 4 bases outside the gene matches. Germline assignment: CDR1 LGHNA and CDR2 YSLEER. CDR3 length: 14 amino acids.

The gene calls are TRBV11-3 and TRBJ2-5; 13 nucleotides agree with TRBD2. Trimming took 5 bases from V and 5 from J; bases not matched to a gene: 11. Germline V gene data show CDR1 as SGHNT and CDR2 as YENEEA. The CDR3 sequence is 17 residues long. The CDR3 here is CASSLDQLAGGGETQYF. In DNA, the CDR3 is TGTGCCAGCAGCCTTGATCAACTAGCGGGAGGGGGGGAGACCCAGTACTTC.

The chain has TRBV6-5 and TRBJ2-7; possibly TRBD2 for D (5 bases). CDR1 is MNHEY, CDR2 SVGAGI, per germline. V shed 0 bases and J shed 7 bases, with 13 bases lying between them. The CDR3 totals 14 residues. The CDR3 here is CASSYSGGSGEQYF. The CDR3 nucleotides are TGTGCCAGCAGTTACTCAGGCGGGTCGGGAGAGCAGTACTTC.

This clone was observed many times. The chain couples TRBV7-6 to TRBJ1-1, with no clear D. V was shortened by 1 base and J by 1 base, with 10 bases between the two germline ends. The length of the CDR3 is 15 residues. The V gene's germline CDR1 is SGHVS and CDR2 FNYEAQ. The CDR3 loop is CASSLGVAGNTEAFF. The CDR3 DNA follows: TGTGCCAGCAGCTTAGGAGTGGCAGGGAACACTGAAGCTTTCTTT.

This rearrangement joins TRBV4-3 to TRBJ1-1; tentative D call: TRBD1 (6 bases). The germline V gene encodes CDR1 LGHNA and CDR2 YSLEER. V lost 0 bases to trimming and J lost 4 bases, with 18 bases between them. The CDR3 length is 17 residues. CDR3 in DNA: TGCGCCAGCAGCCAAGATCTTCTCTGGGGGCCCGGCACTGAAGCTTTCTTT. Translation gives CASSQDLLWGPGTEAFF.

This chain connects TRBV5-6 to TRBJ2-3, with TRBD2 matching over 9 bases. The CDR3 covers 16 residues. The germline V gene has CDR1 SGHDT and CDR2 YYEEEE. Trimming at V came to 3 bases and at J to 2 bases, leaving 7 bases not matched to a gene. The CDR3 sequence: CASSSIIAGDTDTQYF. CDR3 DNA sequence: TGTGCCAGCAGCTCTATCATAGCGGGGGACACAGATACGCAGTATTTT.

This clone was recorded once. The chain employs TRBV4-3 and TRBJ2-7; D ambiguous. In germline, CDR1 is LGHNA, CDR2 YSLEER. V dropped 0 bases and J dropped 0 bases, with 6 bases sitting between them. The CDR3 is made up of 14 amino acids. The CDR3 DNA reads as TGCGCCAGCAGCCAAGATGCAGACTCCTACGAGCAGTACTTC. Residues: CASSQDADSYEQYF.

The V call is TRBV10-3, the J call TRBJ2-1, with TRBD2 identical over 12 bases. Trimming cost V 5 bases and J 6 bases; bases outside gene matches: 8. Germline V gene sequence: CDR1 ENHRY, CDR2 SYGVKD. The CDR3 runs to 16 residues. The CDR3 coding sequence is TGTGCCATCAGTCTAGCTAGCGGGAGGGCCCTCAATGAGCAGTTCTTC. The encoded protein is CAISLASGRALNEQFF.

This clone was counted between two and nine times. This chain links TRBV5-4 with TRBJ2-7, with 8 bases matching TRBD2. Trimming at V came to 0 bases and at J to 4 bases, leaving 3 bases not matched to a gene. This CDR3 is built from 14 residues. CDR1 and CDR2 from the germline V gene are SGHNT and YYREEE (reference sequence). The CDR3 nucleotides read TGTGCCAGCAGCTTGGCGGGGGGGCCTTACGAGCAGTACTTC. Protein sequence: CASSLAGGPYEQYF. Full variable domain (outside the CDR3, taken from reference TRBV5-4 and TRBJ2-7): ETGVTQSPTHLIKTRGQQVTLRCSSQSGHNTVSWYQQALGQGPQFIFQYYREEENGRGNFPPRFSGLQFPNYSSELNVNALELDDSALYLCASSLAGGPYEQYFGPGTRLTVT.

V gene TRBV6-6 combines with J gene TRBJ1-5; D remains ambiguous. V lost 6 bases and J lost 9, with 18 bases in between. The CDR3 consists of 14 residues. Germline CDR1 and CDR2: MNHNY and SVGAGI (reference sequence). The CDR3 nucleotides are TGTGCCAGCAGCAATGGAATGAGGGTCTGGCCCCAGCATTTT. This encodes CASSNGMRVWPQHF.

A single count supports this clone. This sequence joins TRBV4-1 and TRBJ1-4; D is uncertain. The germline CDR1 and CDR2 sequences are MGHRA and YSYEKL. Trimming removed 3 bases at V and 5 bases at J, with 19 bases between. CDR3 length: 17 amino acids. The CDR3 bases are TGCGCCAGCAGCCAGGATACCTTTCGGGTCGAAAATGAAAAACTGTTTTTT. Protein product: CASSQDTFRVENEKLFF.

V and J are TRBV19 and TRBJ1-5; D gene ambiguous. This CDR3 region has 18 residues. Germline V lookup: CDR1 LNHDA, CDR2 SQIVND (reference sequence). Trimming left V 5 bases short and J 0 bases short, with 20 bases between. The CDR3: CASSPPDGDSISNQPQHF. The CDR3, as DNA: TGTGCCAGTAGTCCCCCGGACGGGGATTCGATTAGCAATCAGCCCCAGCATTTT.

The CDR3 DNA follows: TGTGCCAGCAGCTTGGGTAGCGGGGGGTTCTACGAGCAGTACTTC. Translation: CASSLGSGGFYEQYF. The V call is TRBV7-9, the J call TRBJ2-7, with TRBD2 identical over 10 bases. V was clipped by 3 bases and J by 3 bases; unmatched bases: 5. CDR1 is SEHNR and CDR2 is FQNEAQ in the germline V gene (reference sequence). The CDR3 runs to 15 residues.

The gene calls are TRBV5-1 and TRBJ2-1, with 7 bases that match TRBD1. The junction had 8 bases not matched to a gene; V was cut back by 4 bases and J by 4 bases. Germline V gene sequence: CDR1 SGHRS, CDR2 YFSETQ. This CDR3 spans 15 amino acids. CDR3 sequence reads: CASSPADRPYNEQFF. CDR3 DNA sequence: TGCGCCAGCAGCCCGGCGGACAGGCCATACAATGAGCAGTTCTTC.

The chain couples TRBV5-1 to TRBJ2-7; 7 bases align to TRBD1. V was clipped by 1 base and J by 2 bases; unmatched bases: 6. CDR1 SGHRS and CDR2 YFSETQ come from the germline V gene. The CDR3 is 15 residues long. CDR3 in DNA: TGCGCCAGCAGCTTGACCGGGACAGAGACCTACGAGCAGTACTTC. As protein: CASSLTGTETYEQYF.

The chain uses TRBV7-6 and TRBJ2-3; D possibly corresponds to TRBD2 (5 bases). The CDR3 runs 17 residues. Germline V gives CDR1 SGHVS, CDR2 FNYEAQ. V lost 3 bases, J lost 0 bases, and 16 bases lay in between. This chain's CDR3 is CASSFLEGKTSTDTQYF. Written as DNA, the CDR3 is TGTGCCAGCAGCTTTCTAGAGGGCAAGACTAGCACAGATACGCAGTATTTT.

The V call is TRBV14, the J call TRBJ1-4; D gene uncertain. V was cut by 5 bases and J by 10 bases, with 8 bases left in between. Germline V lookup: CDR1 SGHDN, CDR2 FVKESK. The CDR3 is made up of 11 amino acids. CDR3 bases: TGTGCCAGCAGCGCCGGTAGAAAACTGTTTTTT. Translation gives CASSAGRKLFF.

The chain couples TRBV5-1 to TRBJ2-7, with 9 bases matching TRBD1. The V and J ends lost 4 bases and 0 bases, in that order; junction bases with no gene match: 8. This CDR3 spans 16 amino acids. Germline loops: CDR1 SGHRS, CDR2 YFSETQ. The CDR3 region is CASSNTQGAFSYEQYF. The CDR3 coding sequence is TGCGCCAGCAGCAACACACAGGGGGCCTTCTCCTACGAGCAGTACTTC.

In nucleotides, the CDR3 is TGTGCCAGCAGTAAGACAGGGGCTTTGATAGGCTACACCTTC. Translation: CASSKTGALIGYTF. This chain connects TRBV6-5 to TRBJ1-2, with 8 bases lining up with TRBD1. Germline values: CDR1 MNHEY, CDR2 SVGAGI. The CDR3 spans 14 residues. V was clipped by 5 bases and J by 8 bases; unmatched bases: 10.

The chain couples TRBV9 to TRBJ1-2; D is unresolved. The CDR3 is made up of 14 amino acids. CDR1 and CDR2 from the germline V gene are SGDLS and YYNGEE. V was pared by 0 bases and J by 4 bases, with 10 bases between. CDR3 amino acids: CASSVDGGGYGYTF. DNA of the CDR3: TGTGCCAGCAGCGTAGACGGAGGAGGCTATGGCTACACCTTC.

J is TRBJ1-2 and V is TRBV12-5; tentative D call: TRBD1 (5 bases). CDR1 and CDR2 (germline): LGHNT, FRNRAP. The germline V and J ends were trimmed by 6 bases and 5 bases, with 37 bases remaining between them. The CDR3 has 21 amino acids. The CDR3 reads CASGGYGAGTASDMTRYGYTF. The CDR3 DNA is TGTGCTAGTGGGGGGTATGGGGCAGGAACTGCCTCTGACATGACCCGTTATGGCTACACCTTC.